A selection of T cell receptor beta chains follows, all from one sample in a study of patients and donors after allogeneic stem cell transplantation. MiXCR was run by TCRdb on the RT-PCR reads, yielding one entry per CDR3 protein. Counted here are more than 850,000 distinct CDR3 sequences, more than 15% occurring once; the ten biggest clones make up 5.5% to 6.5%. Specimen: blood, either unsorted or a sorted T cell fraction (not recorded which). Receptor source: a human donor who was either an allogeneic HSCT recipient or a stem cell or donor lymphocyte infusion donor (not recorded which). It is not recorded whose cells these are; they may come from a transplant donor. CDR3s include the opening cysteine and the closing phenylalanine or tryptophan. Not every row has a clone size; where given, it reads once, few, many or a size class.

J: TRBJ1-2
V: TRBV7-2
size: -
length: 15
CDR3: CASNSLRGPKGGYTF

J: TRBJ2-1
V: TRBV20-1
size: -
length: 12
CDR3: CSASAREDEQFF

J: TRBJ2-5
V: TRBV3-1
size: -
length: 16
CDR3: CASSQEALYPQETQYF

J: TRBJ2-1
V: TRBV11-3
size: few
length: 14
CDR3: CASSQGLADDEQFF

J: TRBJ2-3
V: TRBV6-1
size: few
length: 15
CDR3: CASRTGTEYTDTQYF

J: TRBJ2-4
V: TRBV4-2
size: few
length: 16
CDR3: CASSQDLGTVENIQYF

J: TRBJ1-5
V: TRBV12-3/TRBV12-4
size: -
length: 14
CDR3: CASSLWGDSTPQHF

J: TRBJ2-1
V: TRBV25-1
size: few
length: 13
CDR3: CASSRRSGSEQFF

J: TRBJ2-7
V: TRBV7-3
size: few
length: 14
CDR3: CASSLGPVSGEQYF

J: TRBJ2-1
V: TRBV14
size: -
length: 16
CDR3: CASSRVRGREGAEQFF

J: TRBJ2-4
V: TRBV4-3
size: few
length: 20
CDR3: CASSQGFSTPESLAKNIQYF

J: TRBJ2-1
V: TRBV20-1
size: -
length: 14
CDR3: CSAKGGTIDNEQFF

J: TRBJ1-2
V: TRBV7-2
size: -
length: 17
CDR3: CASSAYQGGPMGYGYTF

J: TRBJ1-4
V: TRBV28
size: -
length: 12
CDR3: CASSPDRGKLFF

J: TRBJ1-1
V: TRBV24-1
size: few
length: 15
CDR3: CATSDASTGDTEAFF

J: TRBJ1-6
V: TRBV30
size: few
length: 13
CDR3: CAWSDRANSPLHF

J: TRBJ2-2
V: TRBV6-2/TRBV6-3
size: few
length: 13
CDR3: CASSLIRAGELFF

J: TRBJ2-7
V: TRBV24-1
size: -
length: 13
CDR3: CATSGANSYEQYF

J: TRBJ2-1
V: TRBV20-1
size: many
length: 18
CDR3: CSARVPGLALSSYNEQFF

J: TRBJ2-1
V: TRBV7-8
size: few
length: 16
CDR3: CASSSPTSGSYNEQFF

J: TRBJ1-1
V: TRBV7-9
size: -
length: 14
CDR3: CASSSQGRDTEAFF

J: TRBJ2-5
V: TRBV12-3/TRBV12-4
size: few
length: 14
CDR3: CASALGGGEQTQYF

J: TRBJ1-1
V: TRBV4-3
size: many
length: 18
CDR3: CASSQDFSLTGPDTEAFF

J: TRBJ2-3
V: TRBV9
size: -
length: 13
CDR3: CASSVDEGDTQYF

J: TRBJ2-3
V: TRBV7-7
size: few
length: 13
CDR3: CASSGQLADTQYF

J: TRBJ2-3
V: TRBV2
size: -
length: 14
CDR3: CASRPRLVTDTQYF

J: TRBJ2-7
V: TRBV29-1
size: few
length: 18
CDR3: CSVEDLLSAGLSSYEQYF

J: TRBJ1-2
V: TRBV20-1
size: -
length: 16
CDR3: CSARDRDRVISSGYTF

J: TRBJ2-6
V: TRBV24-1
size: -
length: 16
CDR3: CATSDSIPSGANVLTF

J: TRBJ2-3
V: TRBV12-3/TRBV12-4
size: many
length: 15
CDR3: CASSLMGLAGDTQYF

J: TRBJ2-3
V: TRBV20-1
size: few
length: 11
CDR3: CRGANTDTQYF

J: TRBJ1-2
V: TRBV6-5
size: few
length: 16
CDR3: CASSYSGQGSNYGYTF

J: TRBJ1-5
V: TRBV6-1
size: -
length: 14
CDR3: CASQARDSNQPQHF

J: TRBJ2-1
V: TRBV25-1
size: few
length: 16
CDR3: CASSGGGRPSNNEQFF

J: TRBJ1-2
V: TRBV6-1
size: -
length: 15
CDR3: CASSEAAGTNYGYTF

J: TRBJ2-7
V: TRBV20-1
size: -
length: 12
CDR3: CSAVAEPYEQYF

J: TRBJ2-5
V: TRBV29-1
size: -
length: 12
CDR3: CSARTNGETQYF

J: TRBJ2-2
V: TRBV29-1
size: -
length: 14
CDR3: CSPWELTNTGELFF

J: TRBJ2-1
V: TRBV7-3
size: -
length: 16
CDR3: CASSRSGTSGSLGQFF

J: TRBJ2-1
V: TRBV10-3
size: -
length: 17
CDR3: CAARGQGALKGFNEQFF

J: TRBJ2-3
V: TRBV2
size: -
length: 14
CDR3: CASRSGTSSNTQYF

J: TRBJ2-7
V: TRBV5-1
size: few
length: 13
CDR3: CASSFSGQISGIF

J: TRBJ1-6
V: TRBV4-3
size: few
length: 14
CDR3: CASSQDSDSSPLHF

J: TRBJ2-7
V: TRBV20-1
size: -
length: 13
CDR3: CSASDRMSYEQYF

J: TRBJ2-7
V: TRBV12-3/TRBV12-4
size: few
length: 14
CDR3: CASSLRGTGYEQYF

J: TRBJ1-2
V: TRBV9
size: few
length: 15
CDR3: CASSVQGDGIYGYTF

J: TRBJ1-1
V: TRBV24-1
size: -
length: 14
CDR3: CATSEGAGNTEAFF

J: TRBJ1-2
V: TRBV7-6
size: -
length: 14
CDR3: CASSLGPKNYGYTF

J: TRBJ2-4
V: TRBV11-2
size: -
length: 14
CDR3: CASSLILAKNIQYF

J: TRBJ1-1
V: TRBV5-1
size: few
length: 17
CDR3: CASSTTGAKGVETEAFF

J: TRBJ2-3
V: TRBV18
size: few
length: 19
CDR3: CASSPLPVGEHINTDTQYF